This T cell receptor (beta chain) was recorded in a study of glioma-infiltrating T cells. This clonotype was found a few times. The antigen is undetermined. The study's findings and limits: Only very few CDR3 sequences appeared in both tissue and blood.

TCR alpha and beta CDR3 regions were amplified from RNA using iRepertoire nested multiplex PCR. Input was 100-400 ng of tissue mRNA or PBMC total RNA. TCRdb passed the multiplex PCR reads through MiXCR, listing each CDR3 protein once. The table has 100,000 to 150,000 distinct CDR3 sequences, roughly 24% seen once. The sample comprised glioma tissue, nonneoplastic brain tissue, or PBMCs (not recorded which). The receptor comes from a human donor with low-grade glioma or glioblastoma, undergoing nonglioma brain surgery, or in good health (not recorded which).

CDR3 bases: TGTGCCAGCAGCTTAGAACTGGGGGTGGTGAACACTGAAGCTTTCTTT. It encodes CASSLELGVVNTEAFF. The chain joins TRBV7-2 to TRBJ1-1, with D maybe TRBD1 (5 bases). The CDR3 sequence is 16 residues long. The V gene's germline CDR1 is SGHTA and CDR2 FQGNSA. Trimming took off 1 base at V and 0 bases at J, with 12 bases between the two ends.